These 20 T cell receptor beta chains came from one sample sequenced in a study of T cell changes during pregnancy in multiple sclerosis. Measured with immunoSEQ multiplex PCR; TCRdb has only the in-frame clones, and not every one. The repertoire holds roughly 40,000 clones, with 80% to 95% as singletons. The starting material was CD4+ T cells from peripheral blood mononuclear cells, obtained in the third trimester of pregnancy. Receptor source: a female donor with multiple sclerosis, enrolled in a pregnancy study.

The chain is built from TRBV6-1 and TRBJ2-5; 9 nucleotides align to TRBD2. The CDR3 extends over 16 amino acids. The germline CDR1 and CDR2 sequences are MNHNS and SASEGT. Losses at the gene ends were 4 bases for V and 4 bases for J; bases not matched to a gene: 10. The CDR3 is CASSGIAGVLAETQYF. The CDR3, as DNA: TGTGCCAGCAGTGGGATAGCGGGAGTACTAGCAGAGACCCAGTACTTC.

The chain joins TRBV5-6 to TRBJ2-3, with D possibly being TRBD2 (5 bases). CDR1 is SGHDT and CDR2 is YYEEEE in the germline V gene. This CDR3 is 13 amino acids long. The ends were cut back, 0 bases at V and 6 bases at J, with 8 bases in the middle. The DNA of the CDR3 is TGTGCCAGCAGCTTGGTGAGGGAGGATACGCAGTATTTT. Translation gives CASSLVREDTQYF.

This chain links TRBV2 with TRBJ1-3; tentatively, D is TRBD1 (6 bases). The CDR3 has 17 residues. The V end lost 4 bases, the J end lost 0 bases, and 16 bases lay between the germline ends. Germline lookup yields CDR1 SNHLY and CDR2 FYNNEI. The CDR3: CASSAPTGLSSGNTIYF. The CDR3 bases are TGTGCCAGCAGTGCCCCGACAGGCTTGAGCTCTGGAAACACCATATATTTT.

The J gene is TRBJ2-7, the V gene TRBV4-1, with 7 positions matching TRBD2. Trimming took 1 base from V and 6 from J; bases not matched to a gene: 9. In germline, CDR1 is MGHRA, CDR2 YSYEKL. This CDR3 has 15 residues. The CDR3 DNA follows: TGCGCCAGCAGCCAAGGGGCGGGAGCTCAGGGCGAGCAGTACTTC. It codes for CASSQGAGAQGEQYF.

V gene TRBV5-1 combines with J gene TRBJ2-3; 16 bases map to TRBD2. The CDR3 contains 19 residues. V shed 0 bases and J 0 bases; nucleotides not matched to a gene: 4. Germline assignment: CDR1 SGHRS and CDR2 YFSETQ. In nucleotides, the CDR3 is TGCGCCAGCAGCTTGGCGGGACTAGCGGGAGGGCCAAGCACAGATACGCAGTATTTT. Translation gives CASSLAGLAGGPSTDTQYF.

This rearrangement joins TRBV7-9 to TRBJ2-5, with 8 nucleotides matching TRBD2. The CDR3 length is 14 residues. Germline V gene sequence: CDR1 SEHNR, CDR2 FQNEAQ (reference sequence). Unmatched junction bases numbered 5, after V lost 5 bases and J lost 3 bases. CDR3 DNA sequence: TGTGCCAGCAGCAAGGAGCGGGGGAAAGAGACCCAGTACTTC. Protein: CASSKERGKETQYF.

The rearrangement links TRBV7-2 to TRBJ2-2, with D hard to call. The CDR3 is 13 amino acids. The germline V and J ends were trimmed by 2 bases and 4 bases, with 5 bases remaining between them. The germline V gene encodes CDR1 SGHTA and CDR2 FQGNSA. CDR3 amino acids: CASSLQVTGELFF. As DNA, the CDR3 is TGTGCCAGCAGCTTACAGGTCACCGGGGAGCTGTTTTTT.

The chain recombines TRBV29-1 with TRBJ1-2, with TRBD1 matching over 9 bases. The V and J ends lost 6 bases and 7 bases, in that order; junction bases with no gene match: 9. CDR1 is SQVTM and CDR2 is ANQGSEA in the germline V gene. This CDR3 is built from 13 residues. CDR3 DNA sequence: TGCAGCGTAACGGGACAGGGACGCGGTGGCTACACCTTC. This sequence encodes CSVTGQGRGGYTF.

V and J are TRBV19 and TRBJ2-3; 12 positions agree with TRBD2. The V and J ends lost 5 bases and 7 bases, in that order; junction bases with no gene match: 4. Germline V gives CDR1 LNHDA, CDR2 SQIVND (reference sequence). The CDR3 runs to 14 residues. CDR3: CASSLAGGAYTQYF. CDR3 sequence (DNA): TGTGCCAGTAGTCTAGCGGGAGGGGCGTATACGCAGTATTTT. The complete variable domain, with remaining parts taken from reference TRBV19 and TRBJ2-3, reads DGGITQSPKYLFRKEGQNVTLSCEQNLNHDAMYWYRQDPGQGLRLIYYSQIVNDFQKGDIAEGYSVSREKKESFPLTVTSAQKNPTAFYLCASSLAGGAYTQYFGPGTRLTVL.

For the CDR3, the DNA is TGTGCCATCAGTGGGATAGGGGGGGAGGATGGCTACACCTTC. Protein product: CAISGIGGEDGYTF. This sequence joins TRBV10-3 and TRBJ1-2; a possible D gene is TRBD1 (6 bases). The length of the CDR3 is 14 residues. V lost 4 bases to trimming and J lost 6 bases, with 15 bases between them. Germline V CDR1 and CDR2: ENHRY, SYGVKD.

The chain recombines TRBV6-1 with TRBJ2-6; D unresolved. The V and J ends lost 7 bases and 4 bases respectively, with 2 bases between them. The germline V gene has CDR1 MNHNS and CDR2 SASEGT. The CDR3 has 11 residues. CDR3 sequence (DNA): TGTGCCAGCACGGGGGCCAACGTCCTGACTTTC. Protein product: CASTGANVLTF.

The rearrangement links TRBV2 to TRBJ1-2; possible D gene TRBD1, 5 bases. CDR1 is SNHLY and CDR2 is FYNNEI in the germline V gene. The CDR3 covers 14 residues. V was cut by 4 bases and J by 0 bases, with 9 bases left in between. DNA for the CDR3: TGTGCCAGCAGTGTCGACAGATCTAACTATGGCTACACCTTC. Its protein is CASSVDRSNYGYTF.

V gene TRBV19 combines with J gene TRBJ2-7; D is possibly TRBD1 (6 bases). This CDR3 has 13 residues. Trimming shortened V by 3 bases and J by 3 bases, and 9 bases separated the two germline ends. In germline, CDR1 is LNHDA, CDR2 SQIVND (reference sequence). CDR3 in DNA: TGTGCCAGTAGTATGCAGGGGTACTACGAGCAGTACTTC. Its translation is CASSMQGYYEQYF.

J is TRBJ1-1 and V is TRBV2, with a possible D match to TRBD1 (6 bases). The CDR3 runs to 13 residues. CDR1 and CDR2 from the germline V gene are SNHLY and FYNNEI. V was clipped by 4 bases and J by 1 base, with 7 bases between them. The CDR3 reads CASSADRNTEAFF. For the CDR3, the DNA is TGTGCCAGCAGTGCGGACAGGAACACTGAAGCTTTCTTT.

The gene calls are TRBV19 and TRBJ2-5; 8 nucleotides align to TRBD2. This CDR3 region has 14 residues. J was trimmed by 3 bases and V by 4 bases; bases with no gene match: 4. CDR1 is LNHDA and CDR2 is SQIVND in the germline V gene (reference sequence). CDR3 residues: CASSTNSGKETQYF. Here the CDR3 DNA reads TGTGCCAGTAGTACAAATAGCGGGAAAGAGACCCAGTACTTC.

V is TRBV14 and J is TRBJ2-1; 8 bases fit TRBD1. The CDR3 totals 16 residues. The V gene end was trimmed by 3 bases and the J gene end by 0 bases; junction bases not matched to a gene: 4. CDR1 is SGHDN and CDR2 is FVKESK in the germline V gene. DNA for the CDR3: TGTGCCAGCAGCCACAGGGGGCTGATCTCCTACAATGAGCAGTTCTTC. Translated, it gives CASSHRGLISYNEQFF. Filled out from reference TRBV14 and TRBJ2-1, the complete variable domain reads EAGVTQFPSHSVIEKGQTVTLRCDPISGHDNLYWYRRVMGKEIKFLLHFVKESKQDESGMPNNRFLAERTGGTYSTLKVQPAELEDSGVYFCASSHRGLISYNEQFFGPGTRLTVL.

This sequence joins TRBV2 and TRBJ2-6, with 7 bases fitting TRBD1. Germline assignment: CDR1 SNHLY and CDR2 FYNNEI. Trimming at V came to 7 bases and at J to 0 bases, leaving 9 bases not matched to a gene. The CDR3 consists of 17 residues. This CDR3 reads CASNPGTDRSGANVLTF. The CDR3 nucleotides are TGTGCCAGCAATCCCGGGACAGATCGCTCTGGGGCCAACGTCCTGACTTTC. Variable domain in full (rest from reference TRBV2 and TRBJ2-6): EPEVTQTPSHQVTQMGQEVILRCVPISNHLYFYWYRQILGQKVEFLVSFYNNEISEKSEIFDDQFSVERPDGSNFTLKIRSTKLEDSAMYFCASNPGTDRSGANVLTFGAGSRLTVL.

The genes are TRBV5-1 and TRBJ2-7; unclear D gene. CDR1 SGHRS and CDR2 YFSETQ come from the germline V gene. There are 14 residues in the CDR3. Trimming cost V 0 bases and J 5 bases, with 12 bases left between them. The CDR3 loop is CASSLAPFQDEQYF. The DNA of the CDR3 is TGCGCCAGCAGCTTGGCCCCCTTCCAGGACGAGCAGTACTTC.

CDR3 loop: CASSAGGRGSTDTQYF. CDR3 DNA sequence: TGTGCCAGCAGCGCCGGGGGACGGGGCAGCACAGATACGCAGTATTTT. This chain joins TRBV7-3 and TRBJ2-3, with a tentative D call TRBD2 (6 bases). The CDR3 runs to 16 residues. Germline-derived CDR1 and CDR2 are SGHTA and FQGTGA. Trimming removed 5 bases from V and 0 bases from J, with 15 bases in between. The variable domain in full, completed from reference TRBV7-3 and TRBJ2-3, reads GAGVSQTPSNKVTEKGKYVELRCDPISGHTALYWYRQSLGQGPEFLIYFQGTGAADDSGLPNDRFFAVRPEGSVSTLKIQRTERGDSAVYLCASSAGGRGSTDTQYFGPGTRLTVL.

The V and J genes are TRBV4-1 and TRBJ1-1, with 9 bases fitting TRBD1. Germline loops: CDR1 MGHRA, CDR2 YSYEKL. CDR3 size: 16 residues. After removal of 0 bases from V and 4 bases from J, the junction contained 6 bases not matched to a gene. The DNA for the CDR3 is TGCGCCAGCAGCCAAGACCCGACAGGGGGGACCACTGAAGCTTTCTTT. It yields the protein CASSQDPTGGTTEAFF.